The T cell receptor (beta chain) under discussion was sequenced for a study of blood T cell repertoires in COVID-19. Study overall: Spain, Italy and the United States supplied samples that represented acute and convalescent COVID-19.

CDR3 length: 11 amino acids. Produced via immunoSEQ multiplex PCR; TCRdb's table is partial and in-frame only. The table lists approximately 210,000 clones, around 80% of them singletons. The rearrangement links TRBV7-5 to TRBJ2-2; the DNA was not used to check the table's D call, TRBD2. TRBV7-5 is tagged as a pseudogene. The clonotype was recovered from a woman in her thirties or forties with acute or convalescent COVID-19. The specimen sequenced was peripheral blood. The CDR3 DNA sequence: TGTGCCAGACGGTCCACCGGGGAGCTGTTTTTT. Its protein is CARRSTGELFF.